This entry lists 32 T cell receptor beta chains sequenced from one sample in a study of Ad26.COV2.S vaccination and SARS-CoV-2 variants. This sample's treatment: some 20 received Ad26.COV2.S at low or high dose, single or two shots; five or six received placebo; per-sample allocation not given. It was on day 63 after the first vaccine or placebo injection that samples were taken. Some clones are missing from TCRdb's copy, which holds only in-frame ones; the method was immunoSEQ multiplex PCR. The table records roughly 410,000 clones, 83% of them present only once. Sequenced material: peripheral blood, taken in a trial of Ad26.COV2.S vaccine versus placebo. Receptors were obtained from a person between 18 and 65 years old who received the Ad26.COV2.S COVID-19 vaccine or a placebo.

The CDR3, as DNA: TGTGCCAGCAGTGACCTACAGTACAATCAGCCCCAGCATTTT. Protein sequence: CASSDLQYNQPQHF. The chain employs TRBV2 and TRBJ1-5; D remains ambiguous. The CDR3 runs to 14 residues. Trimming removed 3 bases at V and 3 bases at J, with 9 bases between. CDR1 and CDR2 from the germline V gene are SNHLY and FYNNEI.

The sample holds one count of this clone. The chain uses TRBV29-1 and TRBJ2-7; TRBD1 matches 9 bases. The CDR3 has 13 amino acids. Germline CDR1 and CDR2: SQVTM and ANQGSEA. The V segment lost 7 bases and the J segment 3 bases; nucleotides outside the gene matches: 7. CDR3 residues: CSAGQGPYYEQYF. As DNA, the CDR3 is TGCAGCGCTGGACAGGGGCCGTACTACGAGCAGTACTTC.

The chain combines TRBV27 with TRBJ1-6; TRBD1 matches at 8 bases. Unmatched junction bases numbered 3, after V lost 6 bases and J lost 5 bases. The germline V gene encodes CDR1 MNHEY and CDR2 SMNVEV (reference sequence). The CDR3 is 14 residues long. The CDR3 is CASRVGQDNSPLHF. Written as DNA, the CDR3 is TGTGCCAGCAGGGTGGGACAGGATAATTCACCCCTCCACTTT.

A few counts support this clone. The chain joins TRBV6-5 to TRBJ2-7; possibly TRBD2 for D (7 bases). V was shortened by 2 bases and J by 2 bases, with 10 bases between the two germline ends. This CDR3 has 14 amino acids. The germline gives CDR1 MNHEY, CDR2 SVGAGI. CDR3 residues: CASSYEGGAYEQYF. DNA of the CDR3: TGTGCCAGCAGTTACGAGGGGGGGGCCTACGAGCAGTACTTC.

This clone showed up just once. The chain is built from TRBV14 and TRBJ1-1; D gene unclear. Germline assignment: CDR1 SGHDN and CDR2 FVKESK. Trimming cost V 1 base and J 7 bases, with 4 bases left between them. The CDR3 consists of 11 residues. Written as DNA, the CDR3 is TGTGCCAGCAGCCAAGGGGGTGAAGCTTTCTTT. Encoded protein: CASSQGGEAFF.

On this clone: Mismatch with germline at one junction end may stem from a read error. V usage is TRBV5-1 and J usage is TRBJ2-6; D not certain. CDR1 is SGHRS and CDR2 is YFSETQ in the germline V gene. The CDR3 has 14 amino acids. The CDR3 DNA reads as TGCGCCAGCAGCTTAGACTCTTGGGCCAACGTCCTGACTTTC. Its protein product is CASSLDSWANVLTF.

The chain recombines TRBV28 with TRBJ1-4; D uncertain. V lost 3 bases and J 7 bases, leaving 3 bases between the germline ends. Germline-derived CDR1 and CDR2 are MDHEN and SYDVKM. This CDR3 has 11 amino acids. This CDR3 is CASSLFEKLFF. In nucleotides, the CDR3 is TGTGCCAGCAGTTTGTTTGAAAAACTGTTTTTT. The full variable domain, with the rest looked up from reference TRBV28 and TRBJ1-4, is DVKVTQSSRYLVKRTGEKVFLECVQDMDHENMFWYRQDPGLGLRLIYFSYDVKMKEKGDIPEGYSVSREKKERFSLILESASTNQTSMYLCASSLFEKLFFGSGTQLSVL.

This clone appeared a few times. This sequence joins TRBV18 and TRBJ1-3, with 8 bases lining up with TRBD1. Unmatched junction bases numbered 10, after V lost 3 bases and J lost 0 bases. The CDR3 is made up of 18 amino acids. CDR1 KGHSH and CDR2 LQKENI come from the germline V gene. The CDR3 sequence is CASSPQLRTGISGNTIYF. The DNA of the CDR3 is TGTGCCAGCTCACCCCAGCTCCGGACAGGGATCTCTGGAAACACCATATATTTT. The complete variable domain, with remaining parts taken from reference TRBV18 and TRBJ1-3, reads NAGVMQNPRHLVRRRGQEARLRCSPMKGHSHVYWYRQLPEEGLKFMVYLQKENIIDESGMPKERFSAEFPKEGPSILRIQQVVRGDSAAYFCASSPQLRTGISGNTIYFGEGSWLTVV.

The rearrangement links TRBV5-4 to TRBJ2-4; D gene uncertain. V was trimmed by 5 bases and J by 6 bases, leaving 18 bases between them. The CDR3 loop spans 15 amino acids. From germline, CDR1 is SGHNT and CDR2 YYREEE (reference sequence). The CDR3, as DNA: TGTGCCAGCAGGCCCGCTGAAGCCAGCATAAACATTCAGTACTTC. It encodes CASRPAEASINIQYF.

The chain uses TRBV2 and TRBJ2-7; D tentatively fits TRBD1 or TRBD2 (6 bases each). The CDR3 contains 12 residues. Germline CDR1 and CDR2: SNHLY and FYNNEI. Trimming left V 8 bases short and J 3 bases short, with 11 bases between. CDR3 nucleotide sequence: TGTGCCAGCGGGGGGCCGGTCTACGAGCAGTACTTC. This encodes CASGGPVYEQYF.

This chain uses TRBV11-2 with TRBJ2-7; perhaps D is TRBD1 or TRBD2 (5 bases each). CDR1 is SGHAT and CDR2 is FQNNGV in the germline V gene. CDR3 length: 13 residues. V lost 8 bases to trimming and J lost 3 bases, with 14 bases between them. CDR3 in DNA: TGTGCCAGCCGGTGGGCAGGGAGCTACGAGCAGTACTTC. It yields the protein CASRWAGSYEQYF. Using reference TRBV11-2 and TRBJ2-7 for the parts outside the CDR3, the full variable domain is EAGVAQSPRYKIIEKRQSVAFWCNPISGHATLYWYQQILGQGPKLLIQFQNNGVVDDSQLPKDRFSAERLKGVDSTLKIQPAKLEDSAVYLCASRWAGSYEQYFGPGTRLTVT.

This chain uses TRBV27 with TRBJ2-5, with D perhaps matching TRBD2 (5 bases). With 6 bases removed from V and 3 bases from J, the gap between germline ends came to 14 bases. The CDR3 consists of 14 residues. Germline V gene lookup returns CDR1 MNHEY and CDR2 SMNVEV (reference sequence). This CDR3 reads CASSPGNREETQYF. The CDR3 nucleotides read TGTGCCAGCAGCCCGGGAAATCGGGAAGAGACCCAGTACTTC.

The chain combines TRBV6-5 with TRBJ1-2; D remains unclear. The V gene lost 7 bases and the J gene lost 6 bases, with 9 bases spanning the gap. Germline V gene data show CDR1 as MNHEY and CDR2 as SVGAGI. The CDR3 is made up of 11 amino acids. CDR3 DNA sequence: TGTGCCAGCATTGGGGTTGATGGCTACACCTTC. Translating it yields CASIGVDGYTF.

The rearrangement uses TRBV20-1 and TRBJ1-5; TRBD1 matches at 10 bases. Germline values: CDR1 DFQATT, CDR2 SNEGSKA (reference sequence). This CDR3 contains 14 residues. Trimming took 3 bases from V and 7 from J; bases not matched to a gene: 6. The CDR3 sequence: CSASGDRGGQPQHF. As DNA, the CDR3 is TGCAGTGCTAGTGGGGACAGGGGAGGGCAGCCCCAGCATTTT.

V gene TRBV6-5 combines with J gene TRBJ1-2; D is unresolved. The CDR3 contains 15 residues. Trimming left V 0 bases short and J 8 bases short, with 16 bases between. CDR1 and CDR2 from the germline V gene are MNHEY and SVGAGI. In nucleotides, the CDR3 is TGTGCCAGCAGTTACTCTCGAACCCGGGTTGAAGGCTACACCTTC. Translating it yields CASSYSRTRVEGYTF.

V gene TRBV12-5 combines with J gene TRBJ1-4, with 10 bases aligning to TRBD1. CDR3 length: 13 amino acids. With V trimmed by 6 bases and J by 8 bases, 3 bases remained unmatched. The germline gives CDR1 LGHNT, CDR2 FRNRAP. As DNA, the CDR3 is TGTGCTAGTGGCGGACAGGGGGGAGAAAAACTGTTTTTT. Amino acids: CASGGQGGEKLFF. Full variable domain (outside the CDR3, taken from reference TRBV12-5 and TRBJ1-4): DARVTQTPRHKVTEMGQEVTMRCQPILGHNTVFWYRQTMMQGLELLAYFRNRAPLDDSGMPKDRFSAEMPDATLATLKIQPSEPRDSAVYFCASGGQGGEKLFFGSGTQLSVL.

The rearrangement links TRBV5-1 to TRBJ1-2; D unclear. The germline gives CDR1 SGHRS, CDR2 YFSETQ. CDR3 length equals 14 residues. Trimming took off 0 bases at V and 4 bases at J, with 10 bases between the two ends. CDR3 sequence reads: CASSLDGGGYGYTF. The CDR3 DNA is TGCGCCAGCAGCTTGGATGGAGGAGGCTATGGCTACACCTTC.

This clone was counted a few times. This chain uses TRBV3-1 (or the pseudogene TRBV3-2) with TRBJ1-2, with D unclear. The V and J ends lost 1 base and 8 bases respectively, with 8 bases between them. The CDR3 totals 12 residues. The V gene's germline CDR1 is LGHDT and CDR2 YNNKEL (reference sequence). The CDR3 DNA reads as TGTGCCAGCAGCCAAGGAGGTTGGGGCTACACCTTC. Protein sequence: CASSQGGWGYTF.

This rearrangement joins TRBV9 to TRBJ1-6, with 7 nucleotides matching TRBD1. Trimming cost V 8 bases and J 7 bases; bases outside gene matches: 12. Germline-derived CDR1 and CDR2 are SGDLS and YYNGEE. CDR3 length equals 15 residues. The CDR3 DNA follows: TGTGCCAGTCGGCTAACAGGGGATCTAAATTCACCCCTCCACTTT. Translated, it gives CASRLTGDLNSPLHF.

About this clone: Other DNA variants within this sample encode the same CDR3. The J gene is TRBJ2-7, the V gene TRBV3-1 (or the pseudogene TRBV3-2), with 9 bases lining up with TRBD2. The V and J ends lost 4 bases and 0 bases, in that order; junction bases with no gene match: 1. The CDR3 length is 14 residues. Germline CDR1 is LGHDT and CDR2 is YNNKEL (reference sequence). CDR3 in DNA: TGTGCCAGCAGCCCACTAGCGGGCTCCTACGAGCAGTACTTC. It translates to CASSPLAGSYEQYF.

This clone was recorded a few times. The V gene is TRBV7-9, the J gene TRBJ1-2; D call uncertain. CDR3 size: 13 residues. Germline loops: CDR1 SEHNR, CDR2 FQNEAQ (reference sequence). V shed 2 bases and J shed 3 bases, with 7 bases lying between them. The chain's CDR3 is CASSLLNHYGYTF. As DNA, the CDR3 is TGTGCCAGCAGCTTATTGAACCACTATGGCTACACCTTC.

The CDR3: CASSLGTGFYNSPLHF. CDR3 sequence (DNA): TGTGCCAGCAGCTTAGGGACAGGTTTCTATAATTCACCCCTCCACTTT. J is TRBJ1-6 and V is TRBV7-9; 7 bases line up with TRBD1. The CDR3 is 16 amino acids. J gave up 3 bases and V 1 base, and 3 bases lay outside the gene matches. Germline V gives CDR1 SEHNR, CDR2 FQNEAQ (reference sequence).

The chain uses TRBV11-2 and TRBJ2-7; 9 bases line up with TRBD1. The V gene end was trimmed by 5 bases and the J gene end by 6 bases; junction bases not matched to a gene: 8. The CDR3 is made up of 14 amino acids. The V gene's germline CDR1 is SGHAT and CDR2 FQNNGV. CDR3 nucleotide sequence: TGTGCCAGCAGCCTTACCGGGACAGGGACCGAGCAGTACTTC. Residues: CASSLTGTGTEQYF.

J is TRBJ1-2 and V is TRBV5-5, with D uncertain. The CDR3 covers 10 residues. Trimming stripped 5 bases from V and 8 bases from J, with 7 bases between. From germline, CDR1 is SGHKS and CDR2 YYEKEE (reference sequence). The chain's CDR3 is CASRLGGYTF. As DNA, the CDR3 is TGTGCCAGCAGACTTGGGGGCTACACCTTC.

Many counts were recorded for this clone. This rearrangement joins TRBV29-1 to TRBJ2-5, with D uncertain. The germline V and J ends were trimmed by 6 bases and 2 bases, with 10 bases remaining between them. The CDR3 loop spans 12 amino acids. The germline gives CDR1 SQVTM, CDR2 ANQGSEA. This CDR3 reads CSVWGQQETQYF. CDR3 DNA: TGCAGCGTATGGGGTCAACAAGAGACCCAGTACTTC. Full variable domain (outside the CDR3, taken from reference TRBV29-1 and TRBJ2-5): SAVISQKPSRDICQRGTSLTIQCQVDSQVTMMFWYRQQPGQSLTLIATANQGSEATYESGFVIDKFPISRPNLTFSTLTVSNMSPEDSSIYLCSVWGQQETQYFGPGTRLLVL.

The chain recombines TRBV13 with TRBJ2-7, with unresolved D. CDR1 and CDR2 from the germline V gene are PRHDT and FYEKMQ (reference sequence). Between the trimmed V and J ends, which lost 1 base and 4 bases, there was a span of 11 bases. The CDR3 runs 14 residues. The CDR3 spells CASSLAGNRYEQYF. The CDR3 nucleotides are TGTGCCAGCAGCTTAGCCGGAAATCGATACGAGCAGTACTTC.

The rearrangement uses TRBV2 and TRBJ2-6, with D maybe TRBD2 (6 bases). Germline loops: CDR1 SNHLY, CDR2 FYNNEI. This CDR3 spans 14 amino acids. V was clipped by 7 bases and J by 3 bases, with 10 bases between them. The CDR3 sequence is CASMGGSGANVLTF. The CDR3 coding sequence is TGTGCCAGCATGGGGGGTAGTGGGGCCAACGTCCTGACTTTC.

This clone was counted between two and nine times. The gene calls are TRBV19 and TRBJ1-2; D possibly corresponds to TRBD1 (6 bases). Deletions cut 0 bases from V and 5 bases from J, with 10 bases between. The length of the CDR3 is 14 residues. Per the germline V gene, CDR1 is LNHDA and CDR2 is SQIVND (reference sequence). DNA of the CDR3: TGTGCCAGTAGTATAGACAGGGGACGGTATGGCTACACCTTC. Its translation: CASSIDRGRYGYTF.

This clone was observed a handful of times. This chain uses TRBV6-6 with TRBJ1-1, with D maybe TRBD1 (5 bases). Trimming stripped 7 bases from V and 1 base from J, with 16 bases between. The germline gives CDR1 MNHNY, CDR2 SVGAGI (reference sequence). This CDR3 comprises 15 residues. This CDR3 reads CASNEPSQGNTEAFF. In nucleotides, the CDR3 is TGTGCCAGCAACGAACCGTCCCAGGGGAACACTGAAGCTTTCTTT.

Regarding this clone: The sample contains more than one DNA sequence encoding this CDR3. The chain is built from TRBV18 and TRBJ2-2, with 11 nucleotides matching TRBD2. Germline assignment: CDR1 KGHSH and CDR2 LQKENI. CDR3 length: 15 amino acids. V lost 4 bases and J lost 5; bases outside the gene matches: 3. CDR3 amino acids: CASSLGTSGTGELFF. The CDR3 DNA reads TGTGCCAGCTCACTCGGGACTAGCGGAACCGGGGAGCTGTTTTTT.

This clone was seen once. The chain joins TRBV6-1 to TRBJ2-2; D is possibly TRBD2 (5 bases). This CDR3 contains 13 residues. Trimming took off 6 bases at V and 6 bases at J, with 11 bases between the two ends. Germline CDR1 MNHNS, CDR2 SASEGT. For the CDR3, the DNA is TGTGCCAGCAGACGCGCGGGCCCCGGGGAGCTGTTTTTT. Its protein is CASRRAGPGELFF.

V and J are TRBV5-5 and TRBJ1-6; D may be TRBD1 (6 bases). Germline V gene lookup returns CDR1 SGHKS and CDR2 YYEKEE (reference sequence). The CDR3 runs to 14 residues. V lost 4 bases and J 8 bases, leaving 13 bases between the germline ends. The CDR3 protein is CASSPSNRDSPLHF. The DNA for the CDR3 is TGTGCCAGCAGCCCATCCAACAGGGATTCACCCCTCCACTTT.